This section outlines one T cell receptor (beta chain) sequence together with its context. This entry is derived from a study of blood T cell repertoires in COVID-19. This table comes from immunoSEQ multiplex PCR, and its TCRdb copy is limited to in-frame clones, with some not included. The profile shows around 82,000 clones, about 93% of them singletons. With 7 bases clipped from V and 1 base from J, the junction kept 8 bases outside the gene matches. Looked up from germline, CDR1 is MNHEY and CDR2 is SVGAGI. CDR3 length equals 15 residues. The sequenced material came from peripheral blood. This chain joins TRBV6-5 and TRBJ1-1; 8 bases line up with TRBD1. This sequence originates from a human donor in a cohort sampled during active COVID-19. CDR3 sequence reads: CASIAGGAGNTEAFF. DNA of the CDR3: TGTGCCAGCATCGCAGGGGGCGCGGGGAACACTGAAGCTTTCTTT.